This T cell receptor beta chain was sequenced during a study of a mutant IDH1 vaccine in newly diagnosed glioma. The CDR3 is 12 residues long. Trimming left V 3 bases short and J 7 bases short, with 4 bases between. The germline V gene has CDR1 MDHEN and CDR2 SYDVKM. Time point denoted: week 5, during vaccination. The vaccine gave 300 ug of a 20-mer mutant IDH1 peptide subcutaneously per dose. This clone was recorded once. Its antigen is unknown. Sequencing used immunoSEQ multiplex PCR; TCRdb keeps in-frame clones, though not all of them. This sample has under 95,000 clones, with roughly 91% found just once.

The material was PBMCs, obtained from a glioma patient whose treatment included an IDH1 peptide vaccine. The clonotype was recovered from a woman between 50 and 59 years old with glioma. The rearrangement links TRBV28 to TRBJ1-6; D is undetermined. The CDR3 sequence is CASSLRNSPLHF. The CDR3 region has the DNA TGTGCCAGCAGTTTGAGAAATTCACCCCTCCACTTT.